Listed here are 25 T cell receptor beta chains from one sample, sequenced in a study of cytomegalovirus exposure and HLA in healthy donors. Primers included in the PCR were 60 Vbeta and 13 Jbeta primers. Measured with immunoSEQ multiplex PCR; TCRdb has only the in-frame clones, and not every one. The data show about 110,000 clones, with about 74% seen just once and about 14% held by the top ten. The sample consisted of PBMCs. The receptors derive from a woman in her thirties or forties in good health and CMV-seropositive.

The chain recombines TRBV2 with TRBJ2-7; unclear D gene. Germline V gene data show CDR1 as SNHLY and CDR2 as FYNNEI. The CDR3 has 13 amino acids. Trimming took 7 bases from V and 3 from J, leaving 13 bases between them. CDR3 sequence: CASKTDTIYEQYF. The DNA of the CDR3 is TGTGCCAGCAAGACGGATACTATCTACGAGCAGTACTTC.

There are a few counts of this clone. The V gene is TRBV9, the J gene TRBJ1-2; D not resolved. The CDR3 has 15 residues. V lost 4 bases and J 6 bases, leaving 19 bases between the germline ends. Looked up from germline, CDR1 is SGDLS and CDR2 is YYNGEE. The CDR3 is CASSLRSRWTDGYTF. CDR3 sequence (DNA): TGTGCCAGCAGCCTTCGATCTCGGTGGACTGATGGCTACACCTTC.

The chain combines TRBV27 with TRBJ1-5; possibly TRBD1 for D (5 bases). The V end was cut by 3 bases, the J end by 7 bases, with 13 bases between. The CDR3 consists of 14 residues. The germline CDR1 and CDR2 sequences are MNHEY and SMNVEV (reference sequence). CDR3 in amino acids: CASSFSGGRQPQHF. The CDR3 nucleotides read TGTGCCAGCAGTTTCTCCGGGGGTCGGCAGCCCCAGCATTTT.

The chain has TRBV7-9 and TRBJ2-2; TRBD1 is a possible D gene (5 bases). The CDR3 covers 15 residues. V was clipped by 2 bases and J by 1 base, with 8 bases between them. Germline loops: CDR1 SEHNR, CDR2 FQNEAQ (reference sequence). CDR3 coding DNA: TGTGCCAGCAGCTTAACACAGGTGAACACCGGGGAGCTGTTTTTT. Translation gives CASSLTQVNTGELFF.

The rearrangement links TRBV7-6 to TRBJ1-1; D not resolved. V was trimmed by 2 bases and J by 2 bases, leaving 12 bases between them. The CDR3 has 15 amino acids. Germline V lookup: CDR1 SGHVS, CDR2 FNYEAQ. CDR3 sequence: CASSLWRGLNTEAFF. Here the CDR3 DNA reads TGTGCCAGCAGCTTATGGCGGGGATTAAACACTGAAGCTTTCTTT.

The chain is built from TRBV2 and TRBJ1-5; D is perhaps TRBD1 (5 bases). The V end was cut by 6 bases, the J end by 0 bases, with 12 bases between. CDR1 is SNHLY and CDR2 is FYNNEI in the germline V gene. This CDR3 region has 15 residues. This CDR3 reads CASRVQTDSNQPQHF. CDR3 DNA sequence: TGTGCCAGCAGGGTACAGACAGATAGCAATCAGCCCCAGCATTTT.

The V call is TRBV5-1, the J call TRBJ1-3; D might be TRBD1 (5 bases). The ends were cut back, 5 bases at V and 8 bases at J, with 8 bases in the middle. Germline values: CDR1 SGHRS, CDR2 YFSETQ. The CDR3 loop spans 11 amino acids. The chain's CDR3 is CASREGDTIYF. CDR3 in DNA: TGCGCCAGCAGAGAAGGGGACACCATATATTTT.

The chain employs TRBV5-1 and TRBJ2-5; TRBD1 matches at 8 bases. This CDR3 comprises 15 residues. Per the germline V gene, CDR1 is SGHRS and CDR2 is YFSETQ. V shed 4 bases and J 1 base; nucleotides not matched to a gene: 6. CDR3 in amino acids: CASSIRQGFQETQYF. The CDR3 DNA reads TGCGCCAGCAGCATTAGACAGGGGTTCCAAGAGACCCAGTACTTC. The variable domain in full, with the rest retrieved from reference TRBV5-1 and TRBJ2-5, is KAGVTQTPRYLIKTRGQQVTLSCSPISGHRSVSWYQQTPGQGLQFLFEYFSETQRNKGNFPGRFSGRQFSNSRSEMNVSTLELGDSALYLCASSIRQGFQETQYFGPGTRLLVL.

The chain couples TRBV4-1 to TRBJ2-3; D not resolved. Germline loops: CDR1 MGHRA, CDR2 YSYEKL. CDR3 size: 14 residues. Trimming pared 1 base from V and 0 bases from J, leaving 5 bases between. The CDR3 reads CASSQASSTDTQYF. In nucleotides, the CDR3 is TGCGCCAGCAGCCAAGCTTCCAGCACAGATACGCAGTATTTT.

J is TRBJ1-2 and V is TRBV6-5; 8 bases are shared with TRBD1. The CDR3 length is 12 residues. From germline, CDR1 is MNHEY and CDR2 SVGAGI. After removal of 8 bases from V and 6 bases from J, the junction contained 5 bases not matched to a gene. CDR3 DNA: TGTGCCAGCGGGCAGGGGGCTGATGGCTACACCTTC. Its protein is CASGQGADGYTF.

The chain employs TRBV5-5 and TRBJ2-7; 7 positions match TRBD1. The CDR3 is 15 residues long. The germline CDR1 and CDR2 sequences are SGHKS and YYEKEE (reference sequence). V lost 4 bases to trimming and J lost 0 bases; unmatched junction nucleotides: 7. Written as DNA, the CDR3 is TGTGCCAGCAGCCCACAGGGGATGTCCTCCTACGAGCAGTACTTC. This encodes CASSPQGMSSYEQYF.

V and J are TRBV19 and TRBJ2-1, with 10 bases aligning to TRBD1. The CDR3 consists of 15 residues. From germline, CDR1 is LNHDA and CDR2 SQIVND (reference sequence). Losses at the gene ends were 6 bases for V and 7 bases for J; bases not matched to a gene: 9. CDR3 in amino acids: CASRRQGAVRNEQFF. DNA for the CDR3: TGTGCCAGTAGGCGACAGGGGGCCGTCAGGAATGAGCAGTTCTTC.

J is TRBJ2-5 and V is TRBV5-1; TRBD1 agrees at 9 bases. The CDR3 loop spans 14 amino acids. Germline CDR1 and CDR2: SGHRS and YFSETQ. Trimming at V came to 3 bases and at J to 3 bases, leaving 3 bases not matched to a gene. This chain's CDR3 is CASSSWTGEETQYF. CDR3 DNA sequence: TGCGCCAGCAGCTCCTGGACAGGGGAAGAGACCCAGTACTTC.

Regarding this clone: The junction differs from germline at one of its ends, possibly a read error. V usage is TRBV7-7 and J usage is TRBJ1-4, with D possibly matching TRBD1 (5 bases). This CDR3 is built from 14 residues. CDR1 and CDR2 from the germline V gene are SSHAT and FNYEAQ (reference sequence). DNA of the CDR3: TGTGCTAGCAGCTTAGGGCAGGGCAACGGAAAACTGTTTTTT. Its protein is CASSLGQGNGKLFF.

The J gene is TRBJ1-1, the V gene TRBV29-1, with D possibly TRBD1 on 5 matching bases. The CDR3 loop spans 12 amino acids. V dropped 5 bases and J dropped 1 base, with 8 bases sitting between them. Looked up from germline, CDR1 is SQVTM and CDR2 is ANQGSEA. The CDR3 reads CSVPQGNTEAFF. DNA of the CDR3: TGCAGCGTTCCCCAGGGGAACACTGAAGCTTTCTTT.

The chain uses TRBV30 and TRBJ1-1, with D perhaps matching TRBD1 (5 bases). Per germline, CDR1 GTSNPN and CDR2 SVGIG (reference sequence). Trimming left V 0 bases short and J 8 bases short, with 13 bases between. The CDR3 totals 13 residues. The chain's CDR3 is CAWSVRWDLEAFF. The CDR3 coding sequence is TGTGCCTGGAGTGTCAGGTGGGACTTGGAAGCTTTCTTT.

The V and J genes are TRBV30 and TRBJ1-6; D unclear. Trimming took off 2 bases at V and 9 bases at J, with 14 bases between the two ends. The germline V gene encodes CDR1 GTSNPN and CDR2 SVGIG (reference sequence). The CDR3 spans 14 residues. The CDR3 DNA reads as TGTGCCTGGAGTTCGAACAGCCGGGGTTCACCCCTCCACTTT. It encodes CAWSSNSRGSPLHF.

The rearrangement links TRBV29-1 to TRBJ2-6; D is undetermined. This CDR3 region has 14 residues. Trimming cost V 7 bases and J 1 base, with 11 bases left between them. From germline, CDR1 is SQVTM and CDR2 ANQGSEA. The CDR3 bases are TGCAGCGCCATGACTTATTCTGGGGCCAACGTCCTGACTTTC. Amino acids: CSAMTYSGANVLTF.

J is TRBJ2-5 and V is TRBV9, with 13 nucleotides matching TRBD2. CDR3 length equals 16 residues. The ends lost 4 bases at V and 1 base at J; junction bases unmatched: 4. Looked up from germline, CDR1 is SGDLS and CDR2 is YYNGEE. CDR3 in amino acids: CASSLGTSGVQETQYF. DNA for the CDR3: TGTGCCAGCAGCCTAGGGACTAGCGGGGTCCAAGAGACCCAGTACTTC.

The table lists this clone with a few counts. V and J are TRBV7-9 and TRBJ2-3; 7 bases match TRBD1. V trimming: 7 bases; J trimming: 8 bases; junction bases outside the gene matches: 6. Germline V gives CDR1 SEHNR, CDR2 FQNEAQ (reference sequence). This CDR3 has 12 amino acids. The DNA of the CDR3 is TGTGCCAGCACCGACAGGGTCGGTACGCAGTATTTT. As protein: CASTDRVGTQYF.

This clone was counted once. The rearrangement uses TRBV29-1 and TRBJ2-3; D perhaps matches TRBD2 (6 bases). This CDR3 comprises 10 residues. From germline, CDR1 is SQVTM and CDR2 ANQGSEA. Trimming removed 4 bases from V and 10 bases from J, with 9 bases in between. In DNA, the CDR3 is TGCAGCGTTGGTACGGGAGCGCAGTATTTT. Its protein is CSVGTGAQYF.

The CDR3 coding sequence is TGTGCCAGCAGTGAAGGCGGTGTCGGTGAGCAGTACTTC. Protein product: CASSEGGVGEQYF. The chain combines TRBV6-1 with TRBJ2-7; D unclear. This CDR3 comprises 13 residues. Germline V lookup: CDR1 MNHNS, CDR2 SASEGT. The germline V and J ends were trimmed by 1 base and 7 bases, with 11 bases remaining between them.

The V and J genes are TRBV11-2 and TRBJ1-3, with D tentatively TRBD1 (6 bases). Trimming shortened V by 5 bases and J by 5 bases, and 13 bases separated the two germline ends. This CDR3 contains 14 residues. Germline-derived CDR1 and CDR2 are SGHAT and FQNNGV. CDR3 loop: CASSGLRGRNTIYF. The CDR3 region has the DNA TGTGCCAGCAGCGGGTTGAGGGGGAGAAACACCATATATTTT.

This clone was detected only a few times. A far larger clone lies a single base away; this is likely a read error. This CDR3 is also generated by other DNA sequences in the sample. The chain has TRBV19 and TRBJ2-3; D possibly corresponds to TRBD2 (7 bases). The CDR3 length is 16 residues. Germline assignment: CDR1 LNHDA and CDR2 SQIVND (reference sequence). The CDR3 reads CASSIDLGGPADTQYF. CDR3 bases: TGTGCCAGTAGTATAGATCTCGGGGGGCCCGCAGATACGCAGTACTTT.

This chain uses TRBV29-1 with TRBJ1-2; a possible D gene is TRBD1 (5 bases). Germline V CDR1 and CDR2: SQVTM, ANQGSEA. The V end was cut by 4 bases, the J end by 8 bases, with 14 bases between. There are 12 residues in the CDR3. The CDR3 protein is CSVAQGRYGYTF. The CDR3 DNA follows: TGCAGCGTTGCGCAGGGCAGGTACGGCTACACCTTC.